These 21 T cell receptor beta chains share one sample of origin, sequenced in a study of T cell responses to AZD1222 COVID-19 vaccine. TCRdb's copy holds only in-frame clones and misses some; the assay was immunoSEQ multiplex PCR. The sample yields around 83,000 clones, more than 70% seen once. Sequencing used peripheral blood, obtained on day 0 of AZD1222 vaccination. The receptors originated from an adult in good health.

The chain has TRBV14 and TRBJ1-4; D ambiguous. The CDR3 length is 12 residues. CDR1 SGHDN and CDR2 FVKESK come from the germline V gene. Trimming stripped 2 bases from V and 4 bases from J, with 2 bases between. The CDR3 nucleotides are TGTGCCAGCAGCCAAAATAATGAAAAACTGTTTTTT. Translating it yields CASSQNNEKLFF.

V and J are TRBV4-1 and TRBJ2-1, with TRBD2 matching over 9 bases. The CDR3 has 16 amino acids. V lost 3 bases to trimming and J lost 7 bases; unmatched junction nucleotides: 10. Germline values: CDR1 MGHRA, CDR2 YSYEKL. Written as DNA, the CDR3 is TGCGCCAGCAGCCAGTCCGGGCTAGCGGGGATTAATGAGCAGTTCTTC. Translated, it gives CASSQSGLAGINEQFF.

The chain joins TRBV3-1 (or the pseudogene TRBV3-2) to TRBJ2-1, with 10 positions matching TRBD2. The CDR3 contains 16 residues. The V and J ends lost 4 bases and 4 bases, in that order; junction bases with no gene match: 7. Germline assignment: CDR1 LGHDT and CDR2 YNNKEL (reference sequence). CDR3 protein: CASSPRAGGLYNEQFF. CDR3 bases: TGTGCCAGCAGCCCTAGAGCGGGGGGGTTATACAATGAGCAGTTCTTC.

This clone has a count of ten or more. The chain carries TRBV7-2 and TRBJ2-7; D is unresolved. The CDR3 length is 12 residues. CDR1 is SGHTA and CDR2 is FQGNSA in the germline V gene. The V end lost 1 base, the J end lost 7 bases, and 8 bases lay between the germline ends. CDR3 region: CASSLGLGEQYF. CDR3 sequence (DNA): TGTGCCAGCAGCTTAGGCCTGGGGGAGCAGTACTTC.

The chain recombines TRBV7-8 with TRBJ1-1, with TRBD1 as a possible D gene (5 bases). The length of the CDR3 is 14 residues. With 3 bases removed from V and 4 bases from J, the gap between germline ends came to 12 bases. Looked up from germline, CDR1 is SGHVS and CDR2 is FQNEAQ. The CDR3 region is CASSFRAGITEAFF. In DNA, the CDR3 is TGTGCCAGCAGCTTTCGAGCAGGGATCACTGAAGCTTTCTTT. Full variable domain (remainder filled in from reference TRBV7-8 and TRBJ1-1): GAGVSQSPRYKVAKRGQDVALRCDPISGHVSLFWYQQALGQGPEFLTYFQNEAQLDKSGLPSDRFFAERPEGSVSTLKIQRTQQEDSAVYLCASSFRAGITEAFFGQGTRLTVV.

The chain has TRBV5-1 and TRBJ2-1; no firm D call. The germline V and J ends were trimmed by 0 bases and 4 bases, with 8 bases remaining between them. CDR1 is SGHRS and CDR2 is YFSETQ in the germline V gene. CDR3 length: 14 amino acids. CDR3 in DNA: TGCGCCAGCAGCTTGGAGGCAGCTTACAATGAGCAGTTCTTC. It codes for CASSLEAAYNEQFF.

The chain carries TRBV21-1 and TRBJ2-3. TRBV21-1 counts as a pseudogene. The CDR3 is made up of 14 amino acids. Here the CDR3 reads CASSIGTYTDTQYF. CDR3 nucleotides: TGTGCCAGCAGCATCGGGACCTACACAGATACGCAGTATTTT.

The chain links TRBV28 to TRBJ1-5; 7 bases align to TRBD1. V was pared by 5 bases and J by 6 bases, with 4 bases of the junction left unmatched. Germline values: CDR1 MDHEN, CDR2 SYDVKM. The CDR3 loop spans 13 amino acids. CDR3 loop: CASSDRVGQPQHF. The DNA of the CDR3 is TGTGCCAGCAGTGACAGGGTCGGTCAGCCCCAGCATTTT.

This clone was observed once. The chain recombines TRBV4-3 with TRBJ1-1, with D perhaps TRBD1 (6 bases). In germline, CDR1 is LGHNA, CDR2 YSLEER. Trimming cost V 4 bases and J 5 bases, with 17 bases left between them. The CDR3 is 15 amino acids. The CDR3 here is CASSLGSRGETEAFF. As DNA, the CDR3 is TGCGCCAGCAGCCTTGGGAGCAGGGGAGAGACTGAAGCTTTCTTT.

The chain links TRBV10-1 to TRBJ2-7, with 8 bases identical to TRBD1. There are 13 residues in the CDR3. Germline CDR1 reads WNHNN; CDR2 reads SYGVQD (reference sequence). With 8 bases clipped from V and 0 bases from J, the junction kept 3 bases outside the gene matches. Here the CDR3 reads CASSGQDSYEQYF. CDR3 bases: TGCGCCAGCTCGGGACAGGACTCCTACGAGCAGTACTTC.

This clone was recorded only once. The chain couples TRBV4-2 to TRBJ2-7, with 7 bases matching TRBD1. Per germline, CDR1 LGHNA and CDR2 YNFKEQ. There are 16 residues in the CDR3. The J segment lost 2 bases and the V segment lost 0 bases, leaving 7 bases of the junction unmatched. CDR3 residues: CASSQDSRDRPYEQYF. The CDR3 coding sequence is TGTGCCAGCAGCCAAGATAGCCGGGACAGACCCTACGAGCAGTACTTC.

As regards this clone: An end of the junction differs from the germline gene, which may be a read error. This sequence joins TRBV7-2 and TRBJ1-2; no firm D call. The CDR3 has 14 residues. In germline, CDR1 is SGHTA, CDR2 FQGNSA. The CDR3 DNA reads TGTGCCAGCAGCTCCTTCGCGGGTAACGATGGCTACACCTTC. Residues: CASSSFAGNDGYTF.

The chain employs TRBV28 and TRBJ2-3; TRBD2 aligns across 7 bases. V trimming: 4 bases; J trimming: 1 base; junction bases outside the gene matches: 8. There are 16 residues in the CDR3. Germline V CDR1 and CDR2: MDHEN, SYDVKM. CDR3 sequence reads: CASSYQGRGGTDTQYF. CDR3 bases: TGTGCCAGCAGTTATCAGGGACGGGGGGGCACAGATACGCAGTATTTT.

The chain joins TRBV11-2 to TRBJ1-1, with TRBD1 identical over 7 bases. This CDR3 comprises 15 residues. The V gene end was trimmed by 5 bases and the J gene end by 4 bases; junction bases not matched to a gene: 10. Germline V CDR1 and CDR2: SGHAT, FQNNGV. Here the CDR3 reads CASSRGRPGGTEAFF. Written as DNA, the CDR3 is TGTGCCAGCAGCAGGGGACGCCCAGGGGGCACTGAAGCTTTCTTT.

The chain employs TRBV27 and TRBJ2-7; 11 nucleotides align to TRBD2. The CDR3 is made up of 17 amino acids. The germline gives CDR1 MNHEY, CDR2 SMNVEV (reference sequence). The junction had 10 bases not matched to a gene; V was cut back by 3 bases and J by 3 bases. The CDR3 sequence: CASSLSGRLAGLYEQYF. CDR3 coding DNA: TGTGCCAGCAGTTTGTCCGGAAGACTAGCGGGGCTCTACGAGCAGTACTTC.

This clone was found a few times. The chain links TRBV7-2 to TRBJ1-2; possibly TRBD1 for D (5 bases). The CDR3 runs to 14 residues. From germline, CDR1 is SGHTA and CDR2 FQGNSA. Trimming removed 3 bases at V and 5 bases at J, with 13 bases between. CDR3 protein: CASSFGRGPYGYTF. The CDR3 DNA follows: TGTGCCAGCAGCTTTGGGAGGGGCCCGTATGGCTACACCTTC.

V usage is TRBV12-5 and J usage is TRBJ2-7; D is possibly TRBD1 (5 bases). Germline V lookup: CDR1 LGHNT, CDR2 FRNRAP. Trimming took 9 bases from V and 4 from J, leaving 10 bases between them. This CDR3 region has 11 residues. The DNA of the CDR3 is TGTGCTAGAGGGGCAGGTTACGAGCAGTACTTC. As protein: CARGAGYEQYF. The full variable domain, its missing parts supplied by reference TRBV12-5 and TRBJ2-7, is DARVTQTPRHKVTEMGQEVTMRCQPILGHNTVFWYRQTMMQGLELLAYFRNRAPLDDSGMPKDRFSAEMPDATLATLKIQPSEPRDSAVYFCARGAGYEQYFGPGTRLTVT.

The chain recombines TRBV4-2 with TRBJ1-3; D unclear. Germline V gene data show CDR1 as LGHNA and CDR2 as YNFKEQ. The CDR3 runs 16 residues. Trimming removed 1 base at V and 3 bases at J, with 13 bases between. The DNA for the CDR3 is TGTGCCAGCAGCCAAGGCGGGAGGGTTGGTGGAAACACCATATATTTT. This gives the protein CASSQGGRVGGNTIYF.

The V call is TRBV6-5, the J call TRBJ2-7, with D tentatively TRBD1 (6 bases). The CDR3 contains 13 residues. Germline CDR1 and CDR2: MNHEY and SVGAGI. The V gene lost 6 bases and the J gene lost 3 bases, with 12 bases spanning the gap. The CDR3 is CASSQGWIYEQYF. The CDR3 DNA reads as TGTGCCAGCAGCCAGGGGTGGATCTACGAGCAGTACTTC.

The CDR3 coding sequence is TGTGCCAGCAGTTACTCTAGGCAGGAGGCCCAGTACTTC. Its translation: CASSYSRQEAQYF. The V and J genes are TRBV6-6 and TRBJ2-5, with D possibly TRBD2 on 5 matching bases. This CDR3 has 13 residues. Germline CDR1 is MNHNY and CDR2 is SVGAGI (reference sequence). V lost 0 bases, J lost 9 bases, and 11 bases lay in between.

The rearrangement links TRBV28 to TRBJ1-2, with TRBD1 matching 8 bases. Germline CDR1 and CDR2: MDHEN and SYDVKM. This CDR3 comprises 15 residues. V trimming: 4 bases; J trimming: 4 bases; junction bases outside the gene matches: 8. Here the CDR3 DNA reads TGTGCCAGCAGTTACGGGGCAGGGGGCCCCTATGGCTACACCTTC. Its translation is CASSYGAGGPYGYTF.